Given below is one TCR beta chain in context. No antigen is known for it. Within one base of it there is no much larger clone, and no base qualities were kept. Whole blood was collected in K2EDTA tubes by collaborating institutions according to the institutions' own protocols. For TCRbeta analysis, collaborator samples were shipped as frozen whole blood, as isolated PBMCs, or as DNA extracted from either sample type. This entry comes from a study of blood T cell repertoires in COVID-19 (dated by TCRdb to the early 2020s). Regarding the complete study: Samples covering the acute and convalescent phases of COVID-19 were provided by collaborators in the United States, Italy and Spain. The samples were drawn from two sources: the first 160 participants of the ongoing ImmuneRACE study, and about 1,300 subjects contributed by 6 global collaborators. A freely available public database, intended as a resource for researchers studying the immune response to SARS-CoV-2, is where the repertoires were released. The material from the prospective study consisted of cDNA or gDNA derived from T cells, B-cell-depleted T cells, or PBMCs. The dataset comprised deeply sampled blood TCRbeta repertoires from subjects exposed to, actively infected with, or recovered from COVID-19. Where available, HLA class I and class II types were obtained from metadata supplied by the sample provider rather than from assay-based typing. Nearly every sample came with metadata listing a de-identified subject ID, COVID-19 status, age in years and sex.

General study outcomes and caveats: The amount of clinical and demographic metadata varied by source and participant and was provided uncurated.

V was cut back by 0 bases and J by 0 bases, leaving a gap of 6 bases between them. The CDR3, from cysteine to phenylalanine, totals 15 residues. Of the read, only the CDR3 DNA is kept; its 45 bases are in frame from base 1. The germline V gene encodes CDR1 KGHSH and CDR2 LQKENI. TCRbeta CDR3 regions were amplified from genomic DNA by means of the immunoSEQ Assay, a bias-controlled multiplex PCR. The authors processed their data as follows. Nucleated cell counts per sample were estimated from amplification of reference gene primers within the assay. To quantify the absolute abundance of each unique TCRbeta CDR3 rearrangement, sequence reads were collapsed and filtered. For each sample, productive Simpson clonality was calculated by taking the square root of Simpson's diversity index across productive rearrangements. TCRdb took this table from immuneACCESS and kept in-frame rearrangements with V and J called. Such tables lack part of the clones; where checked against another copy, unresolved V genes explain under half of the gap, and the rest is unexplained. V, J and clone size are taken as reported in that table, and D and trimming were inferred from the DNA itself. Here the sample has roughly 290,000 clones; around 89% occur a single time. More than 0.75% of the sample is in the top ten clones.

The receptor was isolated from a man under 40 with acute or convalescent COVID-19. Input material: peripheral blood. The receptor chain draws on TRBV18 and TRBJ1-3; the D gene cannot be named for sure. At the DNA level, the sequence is TGTGCCAGCTCACCACCGTCTAACTCTGGAAACACCATATATTTT. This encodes CASSPPSNSGNTIYF.